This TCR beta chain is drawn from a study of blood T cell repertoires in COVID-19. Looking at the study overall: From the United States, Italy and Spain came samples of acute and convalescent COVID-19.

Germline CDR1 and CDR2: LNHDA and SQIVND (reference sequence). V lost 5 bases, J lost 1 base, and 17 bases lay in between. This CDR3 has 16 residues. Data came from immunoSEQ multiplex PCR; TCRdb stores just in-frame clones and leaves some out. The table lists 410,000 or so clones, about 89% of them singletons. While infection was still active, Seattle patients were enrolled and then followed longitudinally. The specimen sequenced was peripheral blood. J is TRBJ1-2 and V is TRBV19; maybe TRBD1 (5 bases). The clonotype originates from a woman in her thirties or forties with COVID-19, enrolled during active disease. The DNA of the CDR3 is TGTGCCAGTAGTCACCCTGGTGGGGGGTATAACTATGGCTACACCTTC. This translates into CASSHPGGGYNYGYTF.